Following are 29 T cell receptor beta chains from one sample sequenced in a study of blood T cell repertoires in COVID-19. Using immunoSEQ multiplex PCR, the repertoire was profiled, and TCRdb retains in-frame clones only, with some absent. The data contain hundreds of thousands of clones, over 75% of them seen just once; the ten biggest clones take up 5.1%. What was sequenced was peripheral blood. The receptor source for this set is a man in his fifties with active or convalescent COVID-19.

The gene calls are TRBV4-1 and TRBJ1-1; D might be TRBD1 (5 bases). This CDR3 region has 14 residues. Germline V CDR1 and CDR2: MGHRA, YSYEKL. Trimming cost V 0 bases and J 6 bases, with 11 bases left between them. The CDR3 DNA sequence: TGCGCCAGCAGCCAAGAGGCCAGACAGTCTGAAGCTTTCTTT. Its translation: CASSQEARQSEAFF.

The chain recombines TRBV19 with TRBJ1-1; weak D call: TRBD1 (6 bases). Looked up from germline, CDR1 is LNHDA and CDR2 is SQIVND (reference sequence). This CDR3 has 14 amino acids. V dropped 0 bases and J dropped 6 bases, with 11 bases sitting between them. In nucleotides, the CDR3 is TGTGCCAGTAGTATAGACGGGACATTAGCTGAAGCTTTCTTT. This encodes CASSIDGTLAEAFF.

V usage is TRBV3-1 (or the pseudogene TRBV3-2) and J usage is TRBJ2-5; 7 nucleotides align to TRBD2. This CDR3 is built from 14 residues. The V gene's germline CDR1 is LGHDT and CDR2 YNNKEL (reference sequence). Trimming removed 3 bases from V and 1 base from J; junction bases left unmatched: 2. This CDR3 is CASSQGGGQETQYF. CDR3 in DNA: TGTGCCAGCAGCCAGGGCGGGGGCCAAGAGACCCAGTACTTC.

The CDR3 sequence: CASPTEGRNNQPQHF. The CDR3 coding sequence is TGTGCCAGTCCGACGGAGGGGCGGAACAATCAGCCCCAGCATTTT. The V and J genes are TRBV25-1 and TRBJ1-5, with D possibly being TRBD1 (5 bases). V lost 9 bases, J lost 3 bases, and 18 bases lay in between. The germline V gene has CDR1 MGHDK and CDR2 SYGVNS. The CDR3 totals 15 residues.

The V and J genes are TRBV7-9 and TRBJ2-3; D ambiguous. Germline values: CDR1 SEHNR, CDR2 FQNEAQ (reference sequence). Trimming took off 6 bases at V and 2 bases at J, with 3 bases between the two ends. CDR3 size: 11 residues. The chain's CDR3 is CASSNTDTQYF. CDR3 DNA sequence: TGTGCCAGCAGTAACACAGATACGCAGTATTTT.

This CDR3 reads CASVTTSGSRELFF. The CDR3 nucleotides are TGTGCCAGTGTAACGACTAGCGGGAGCCGGGAGCTGTTTTTT. The V gene is TRBV19, the J gene TRBJ2-2; 12 bases line up with TRBD2. This CDR3 comprises 14 residues. V lost 8 bases to trimming and J lost 9 bases; unmatched junction nucleotides: 7. Per germline, CDR1 LNHDA and CDR2 SQIVND (reference sequence).

Turning to this clone: Other DNA sequences in this specimen translate into the identical CDR3. This rearrangement joins TRBV5-4 to TRBJ1-2; no clear D. Germline lookup yields CDR1 SGHNT and CDR2 YYREEE (reference sequence). Trimming removed 0 bases at V and 1 base at J, with 4 bases between. The CDR3 is 13 amino acids. The CDR3 nucleotides are TGTGCCAGCAGCTTGGACAGTAACTATGGCTACACCTTC. It is translated as CASSLDSNYGYTF.

This chain uses TRBV11-1 with TRBJ2-5, with TRBD2 identical over 8 bases. Trimming at V came to 0 bases and at J to 4 bases, leaving 4 bases not matched to a gene. This CDR3 is built from 15 residues. Germline V gives CDR1 SGHAT, CDR2 FQDESV (reference sequence). CDR3 sequence (DNA): TGTGCCAGCAGCTTAGCGGGACTAGTGGGAGAGACCCAGTACTTC. This gives the protein CASSLAGLVGETQYF.

This rearrangement joins TRBV18 to TRBJ1-2, with 7 positions matching TRBD1. Germline V gene lookup returns CDR1 KGHSH and CDR2 LQKENI. J lost 2 bases, V lost 4 bases, and 7 bases had no gene match. The CDR3 spans 15 residues. The CDR3 region is CASSLRQGTNYGYTF. The CDR3 nucleotides read TGTGCCAGCTCACTTAGACAGGGCACAAACTATGGCTACACCTTC.

The CDR3 region is CASSVKGAVIYGYTF. DNA for the CDR3: TGTGCCAGCAGTGTTAAGGGGGCGGTAATCTATGGCTACACCTTC. The V and J genes are TRBV2 and TRBJ1-2; 7 nucleotides agree with TRBD1. The germline V gene has CDR1 SNHLY and CDR2 FYNNEI. This CDR3 contains 15 residues. Trimming removed 4 bases from V and 4 bases from J; junction bases left unmatched: 9.

The CDR3 DNA sequence: TGCGCCAGCAGCTTGGGAGGGGGCTCCACCGGGGAGCTGTTTTTT. This codes for CASSLGGGSTGELFF. The chain employs TRBV5-1 and TRBJ2-2, with 7 bases identical to TRBD1. Trimming took 0 bases from V and 4 from J; bases not matched to a gene: 3. This CDR3 spans 15 amino acids. In germline, CDR1 is SGHRS, CDR2 YFSETQ.

The J gene is TRBJ2-5, the V gene TRBV7-2; D may be TRBD2 (6 bases). Germline-derived CDR1 and CDR2 are SGHTA and FQGNSA. CDR3 length equals 15 residues. V lost 5 bases and J 6 bases, leaving 19 bases between the germline ends. CDR3 sequence: CASSLGGARKKTQYF. CDR3 bases: TGTGCCAGCAGCCTCGGCGGGGCCCGGAAGAAGACCCAGTACTTC.

This clone was counted a single time. The V and J genes are TRBV27 and TRBJ2-7, with D tentatively TRBD2 (5 bases). The V gene's germline CDR1 is MNHEY and CDR2 SMNVEV (reference sequence). The CDR3 length is 15 residues. V lost 6 bases, J lost 7 bases, and 22 bases lay in between. The CDR3 DNA sequence: TGTGCCAGCAGATACCCTCAATTAGCGACGTGTGAGCAGTACTTC. Amino acids: CASRYPQLATCEQYF.

A few counts support this clone. The chain uses TRBV27 and TRBJ1-3; D is unclear. The ends were cut back, 3 bases at V and 3 bases at J, with 12 bases in the middle. Per germline, CDR1 MNHEY and CDR2 SMNVEV (reference sequence). This CDR3 contains 15 residues. CDR3 coding DNA: TGTGCCAGCAGTTTGAGTTCGGCGGATGGAAACACCATATATTTT. It specifies CASSLSSADGNTIYF.

This clone came up a few times. The chain is built from TRBV19 and TRBJ2-2, with a possible D match to TRBD1 (6 bases). Trimming pared 7 bases from V and 5 bases from J, leaving 14 bases between. The CDR3 has 14 residues. CDR1 and CDR2 from the germline V gene are LNHDA and SQIVND (reference sequence). The CDR3 DNA is TGTGCCAGTACGGCCAGGGGAACGACCGGGGAGCTGTTTTTT. Translating gives CASTARGTTGELFF. Based on the CDR3 plus reference TRBV19 and TRBJ2-2, the full variable domain is DGGITQSPKYLFRKEGQNVTLSCEQNLNHDAMYWYRQDPGQGLRLIYYSQIVNDFQKGDIAEGYSVSREKKESFPLTVTSAQKNPTAFYLCASTARGTTGELFFGEGSRLTVL.

The gene calls are TRBV7-2 and TRBJ1-5; D not resolved. CDR3 length: 15 residues. The V gene lost 5 bases and the J gene lost 9 bases, with 20 bases spanning the gap. Germline V gives CDR1 SGHTA, CDR2 FQGNSA. The CDR3 protein is CASSQFGLNRGPQHF. The DNA for the CDR3 is TGTGCCAGCAGCCAATTTGGGCTTAACCGGGGGCCCCAGCATTTT.

The chain recombines TRBV11-2 with TRBJ2-1, with a tentative D call TRBD2 (6 bases). Per the germline V gene, CDR1 is SGHAT and CDR2 is FQNNGV. CDR3 length: 14 amino acids. The V end was cut by 2 bases, the J end by 6 bases, with 11 bases between. In nucleotides, the CDR3 is TGTGCCAGCAGCTTACTATTCGGGGGCAATGAGCAGTTCTTC. Translated: CASSLLFGGNEQFF.

This chain uses TRBV9 with TRBJ1-2, with TRBD1 matching 7 bases. Germline trimming cut 4 bases from V and 3 bases from J; bases unmatched to any gene: 6. Germline CDR1 and CDR2: SGDLS and YYNGEE. This CDR3 is built from 14 residues. The CDR3 DNA reads TGTGCCAGCAGCCCGCCCGGGACAGACTATGGCTACACCTTC. Translated: CASSPPGTDYGYTF.

The rearrangement uses TRBV11-2 and TRBJ1-2; D may be TRBD1 (6 bases). This CDR3 contains 14 residues. Trimming removed 3 bases at V and 3 bases at J, with 11 bases between. Per the germline V gene, CDR1 is SGHAT and CDR2 is FQNNGV. The CDR3 is CASSLSGGYYGYTF. The CDR3 DNA sequence: TGTGCCAGCAGCTTGTCGGGGGGCTACTATGGCTACACCTTC.

V and J are TRBV2 and TRBJ1-2, with 8 bases that match TRBD1. In germline, CDR1 is SNHLY, CDR2 FYNNEI. The trim removed 0 bases at V and 8 bases at J, leaving 11 bases unmatched. The CDR3 is 16 residues long. The CDR3 coding sequence is TGTGCCAGCAGTGAAGCGCTTCACCAGGGGGCGCGGGGCTACACCTTC. It codes for CASSEALHQGARGYTF.

The CDR3 nucleotides are TGTGCCAGCAGTCCCTCCCGGGACTTCGCACCCCAAGCTTTCTTT. It is translated as CASSPSRDFAPQAFF. The chain couples TRBV27 to TRBJ1-1; D may be TRBD1 (5 bases). The CDR3 has 15 amino acids. Trimming took 5 bases from V and 9 from J, leaving 22 bases between them. Germline V gene data show CDR1 as MNHEY and CDR2 as SMNVEV (reference sequence).

The count of this clone is one. The chain combines TRBV28 with TRBJ1-4; weak D call: TRBD1 (6 bases). Trimming took off 6 bases at V and 0 bases at J, with 11 bases between the two ends. Germline V lookup: CDR1 MDHEN, CDR2 SYDVKM. The CDR3 covers 15 residues. This chain's CDR3 is CASRPRTATNEKLFF. In nucleotides, the CDR3 is TGTGCCAGCAGACCAAGGACAGCAACTAATGAAAAACTGTTTTTT.

The CDR3 sequence is CASSSLGQGSYTF. The CDR3 DNA is TGCGCCAGCAGCTCCCTCGGACAGGGAAGCTACACCTTC. The chain links TRBV5-1 to TRBJ1-2, with 8 bases that match TRBD1. This CDR3 region has 13 residues. V trimming: 3 bases; J trimming: 9 bases; junction bases outside the gene matches: 7. Germline values: CDR1 SGHRS, CDR2 YFSETQ. Filled out from reference TRBV5-1 and TRBJ1-2, the complete variable domain reads KAGVTQTPRYLIKTRGQQVTLSCSPISGHRSVSWYQQTPGQGLQFLFEYFSETQRNKGNFPGRFSGRQFSNSRSEMNVSTLELGDSALYLCASSSLGQGSYTFGSGTRLTVV.

The chain recombines TRBV27 with TRBJ1-5; D may be TRBD1 (5 bases). The germline V and J ends were trimmed by 6 bases and 5 bases, with 17 bases remaining between them. CDR1 is MNHEY and CDR2 is SMNVEV in the germline V gene (reference sequence). The CDR3 runs 15 residues. The CDR3 bases are TGTGCCAGCAGGAGACAGTTAAGCGGGGATCAGCCCCAGCATTTT. This translates into CASRRQLSGDQPQHF.

In this sample, this clone turned up a few times. This chain connects TRBV11-2 to TRBJ2-3, with a tentative D call TRBD2 (5 bases). The CDR3 covers 14 residues. V lost 5 bases to trimming and J lost 2 bases, with 11 bases between them. Germline loops: CDR1 SGHAT, CDR2 FQNNGV. The CDR3 region is CASSLATTTDTQYF. The CDR3 DNA is TGTGCCAGCAGCCTGGCGACTACCACAGATACGCAGTATTTT.

The chain has TRBV5-4 and TRBJ2-5; tentatively, D is TRBD2 (5 bases). Per the germline V gene, CDR1 is SGHNT and CDR2 is YYREEE (reference sequence). The CDR3 covers 16 residues. Trimming stripped 2 bases from V and 2 bases from J, with 16 bases between. The CDR3 loop reads CASSFLGRGRQETQYF. CDR3 in DNA: TGTGCCAGCAGCTTCCTAGGCCGAGGGAGACAAGAGACCCAGTACTTC.

This chain connects TRBV5-1 to TRBJ2-3, with a tentative D call TRBD1 (5 bases). The CDR3 extends over 14 amino acids. The germline V and J ends were trimmed by 6 bases and 2 bases, with 13 bases remaining between them. Looked up from germline, CDR1 is SGHRS and CDR2 is YFSETQ. The CDR3 loop reads CASNAEGVTDTQYF. The CDR3 DNA follows: TGCGCCAGCAACGCAGAAGGGGTCACAGATACGCAGTATTTT.

The V call is TRBV10-2, the J call TRBJ2-1; possibly TRBD2 for D (6 bases). In germline, CDR1 is WSHSY, CDR2 SAAADI. The CDR3 runs to 11 residues. V dropped 5 bases and J dropped 7 bases, with 6 bases sitting between them. CDR3 residues: CASSRGNEQFF. CDR3 nucleotide sequence: TGCGCCAGCAGTCGGGGGAATGAGCAGTTCTTC.

The rearrangement joins TRBV10-1 to TRBJ2-1; weak D call: TRBD2 (6 bases). Trimming shortened V by 6 bases and J by 0 bases, and 12 bases separated the two germline ends. Germline V CDR1 and CDR2: WNHNN, SYGVQD (reference sequence). This CDR3 is 15 amino acids long. The CDR3 nucleotides read TGCGCCAGCAGCCGGGACTTGAGCTCCTACAATGAGCAGTTCTTC. Its protein is CASSRDLSSYNEQFF.